Following are 25 T cell receptor beta chains from one sample sequenced in a study of beta chain features in type 1 diabetes. Whole-study findings and limits: A moderate, significant TCRB CDR3 shortening appeared in type 1 diabetes across four CD4+ subsets.

No antigen has been identified for these receptors. Since all of the isolated RNA was reverse transcribed, expressed TCRB transcripts were what got sequenced. Produced via immunoSEQ multiplex PCR; TCRdb's table is partial and in-frame only. The sample holds roughly 53,000 clones, around 40% seen once. What was sequenced was Tregs from blood. The source is a man aged 30-40 years with type 1 diabetes.

This chain joins TRBV18 and TRBJ1-5; 9 bases agree with TRBD1. Per germline, CDR1 KGHSH and CDR2 LQKENI. Trimming cost V 6 bases and J 6 bases; bases outside gene matches: 9. This CDR3 region has 15 residues. The CDR3 here is CASSGGQGSGQPQHF. The DNA of the CDR3 is TGTGCCAGCTCCGGGGGACAGGGTAGTGGTCAGCCCCAGCATTTT.

The V and J genes are TRBV27 and TRBJ1-2; tentative D call: TRBD1 (6 bases). The CDR3 covers 17 residues. V lost 3 bases to trimming and J lost 3 bases, with 20 bases between them. Germline CDR1 is MNHEY and CDR2 is SMNVEV (reference sequence). DNA for the CDR3: TGTGCCAGCAGTTTCAGAGGGGGAGGGTTTCTCCACTATGGCTACACCTTC. It codes for CASSFRGGGFLHYGYTF.

V usage is TRBV25-1 and J usage is TRBJ1-4; no definite D call. V was trimmed by 2 bases and J by 7 bases, leaving 5 bases between them. This CDR3 comprises 12 residues. Germline lookup yields CDR1 MGHDK and CDR2 SYGVNS. Here the CDR3 DNA reads TGTGCCAGCAGTGAACGGGGTGAAAAACTGTTTTTT. Protein product: CASSERGEKLFF. Variable domain in full (rest from reference TRBV25-1 and TRBJ1-4): EADIYQTPRYLVIGTGKKITLECSQTMGHDKMYWYQQDPGMELHLIHYSYGVNSTEKGDLSSESTVSRIRTEHFPLTLESARPSHTSQYLCASSERGEKLFFGSGTQLSVL.

This clone has only a few counts. The V and J genes are TRBV5-1 and TRBJ2-7; 7 bases agree with TRBD1. CDR1 and CDR2 from the germline V gene are SGHRS and YFSETQ. V shed 6 bases and J 2 bases; nucleotides not matched to a gene: 5. The CDR3 length is 13 residues. CDR3 region: CASTPGGAYEQYF. DNA of the CDR3: TGCGCCAGCACTCCAGGGGGAGCCTACGAGCAGTACTTC.

The rearrangement links TRBV27 to TRBJ2-7, with 11 bases aligning to TRBD1. The V gene end was trimmed by 0 bases and the J gene end by 1 base; junction bases not matched to a gene: 2. CDR3 length: 16 residues. Germline V gene lookup returns CDR1 MNHEY and CDR2 SMNVEV (reference sequence). DNA for the CDR3: TGTGCCAGCAGTTTATCCGGGACAGGGGGTTCCTACGAGCAGTACTTC. It yields the protein CASSLSGTGGSYEQYF.

The gene calls are TRBV15 and TRBJ2-3; the D is unclear. V lost 0 bases and J 3 bases, leaving 4 bases between the germline ends. The CDR3 is 13 residues long. From germline, CDR1 is LNHNV and CDR2 YYDKDF (reference sequence). CDR3: CATSRDRTDTQYF. DNA of the CDR3: TGTGCCACCAGCAGAGATCGTACAGATACGCAGTATTTT. The full variable domain, with the rest looked up from reference TRBV15 and TRBJ2-3, is DAMVIQNPRYQVTQFGKPVTLSCSQTLNHNVMYWYQQKSSQAPKLLFHYYDKDFNNEADTPDNFQSRRPNTSFCFLDIRSPGLGDTAMYLCATSRDRTDTQYFGPGTRLTVL.

The gene calls are TRBV28 and TRBJ1-4; D remains ambiguous. The length of the CDR3 is 14 residues. Per the germline V gene, CDR1 is MDHEN and CDR2 is SYDVKM. The V end lost 4 bases, the J end lost 8 bases, and 14 bases lay between the germline ends. CDR3 loop: CASSSAGLGEKLFF. As DNA, the CDR3 is TGTGCCAGCAGTTCGGCGGGGTTAGGGGAAAAACTGTTTTTT.

This clone was found a few times. This sequence joins TRBV7-2 and TRBJ2-7; TRBD2 agrees at 12 bases. Germline-derived CDR1 and CDR2 are SGHTA and FQGNSA. V shed 5 bases, J shed 5 bases, and the junction held 7 bases outside the gene matches. The CDR3 loop spans 15 amino acids. The CDR3 is CASSPRLAGDHEQYF. For the CDR3, the DNA is TGTGCCAGCAGCCCCAGACTAGCGGGAGACCACGAGCAGTACTTC.

This clone appeared a few times. The rearrangement uses TRBV7-8 and TRBJ2-5, with 16 bases lining up with TRBD2. Judging by the DNA end, TRBJ2-7 fits better; the J call may be wrong. The germline CDR1 and CDR2 sequences are SGHVS and FQNEAQ. The CDR3 totals 21 residues. CDR3 loop: CASSLKRPAGLAGGAHYEQYF. CDR3 bases: TGTGCCAGCAGCTTAAAGCGCCCAGCGGGACTAGCGGGAGGGGCCCATTACGAGCAGTACTTC.

This clone was seen a handful of times. The genes are TRBV28 and TRBJ2-1; TRBD2 matches 11 bases. The CDR3 loop spans 15 amino acids. CDR1 and CDR2 (germline): MDHEN, SYDVKM. V lost 3 bases to trimming and J lost 4 bases; unmatched junction nucleotides: 2. The CDR3 DNA follows: TGTGCCAGCAGTTTCCTAGCGGGAGGATACAATGAGCAGTTCTTC. This codes for CASSFLAGGYNEQFF.

The chain combines TRBV6-6 with TRBJ2-7; D may be TRBD2 (6 bases). Germline V gene lookup returns CDR1 MNHNY and CDR2 SVGAGI (reference sequence). Trimming took 2 bases from V and 1 from J, leaving 15 bases between them. This CDR3 is 16 amino acids long. For the CDR3, the DNA is TGTGCCAGCAGTTACGGGCGGGGTCACTTTTCCTACGAGCAGTACTTC. The encoded protein is CASSYGRGHFSYEQYF.

The rearrangement links TRBV4-2 to TRBJ2-1; 10 bases fit TRBD2. V dropped 0 bases and J dropped 10; count of bases not matched to a gene: 12. Germline loops: CDR1 LGHNA, CDR2 YNFKEQ. There are 17 residues in the CDR3. For the CDR3, the DNA is TGTGCCAGCAGCCAAGAATCACTAGCGGGGTCCTTTCGGGAGCAGTTCTTC. Translated: CASSQESLAGSFREQFF.

This clone was seen more than once but under ten times. V usage is TRBV29-1 and J usage is TRBJ2-7; the D gene is possibly TRBD1 (6 bases). V was shortened by 6 bases and J by 2 bases, with 17 bases between the two germline ends. Germline CDR1 is SQVTM and CDR2 is ANQGSEA. The CDR3 has 14 residues. The CDR3 nucleotides are TGCAGCGTGAGTCGGACAGCTTCGGCCTACGAGCAGTACTTC. Translating gives CSVSRTASAYEQYF.

This clone was recorded once. V is TRBV19 and J is TRBJ2-3; TRBD1 matches 12 bases. This CDR3 comprises 16 residues. CDR1 is LNHDA, CDR2 SQIVND, per germline (reference sequence). Unmatched junction bases numbered 7, after V lost 5 bases and J lost 4 bases. This chain's CDR3 is CASSASGTGGADTQYF. The CDR3 nucleotides are TGTGCCAGTAGTGCCTCGGGGACAGGGGGCGCAGATACGCAGTATTTT.

J is TRBJ2-7 and V is TRBV5-1, with D uncertain. This CDR3 region has 16 residues. The germline V and J ends were trimmed by 2 bases and 0 bases, with 15 bases remaining between them. Germline CDR1 and CDR2: SGHRS and YFSETQ. The DNA of the CDR3 is TGCGCCAGCAGCTTAGGAACGGCAGGATTCTCCTACGAGCAGTACTTC. Translating gives CASSLGTAGFSYEQYF. The entire variable domain, with the rest obtained from reference TRBV5-1 and TRBJ2-7, is as follows: KAGVTQTPRYLIKTRGQQVTLSCSPISGHRSVSWYQQTPGQGLQFLFEYFSETQRNKGNFPGRFSGRQFSNSRSEMNVSTLELGDSALYLCASSLGTAGFSYEQYFGPGTRLTVT.

The chain employs TRBV20-1 and TRBJ1-2; D not resolved. Germline assignment: CDR1 DFQATT and CDR2 SNEGSKA (reference sequence). CDR3 length: 11 residues. V dropped 5 bases and J dropped 4 bases, with 8 bases sitting between them. The CDR3 sequence is CSAFNGYGYTF. The CDR3 region has the DNA TGCAGTGCTTTCAACGGCTATGGCTACACCTTC.

The chain uses TRBV7-2 and TRBJ2-1; possible D gene TRBD2, 6 bases. CDR1 is SGHTA, CDR2 FQGNSA, per germline. V lost 4 bases to trimming and J lost 10 bases, with 20 bases between them. The CDR3 is 15 amino acids. The CDR3 DNA reads as TGTGCCAGCAGCTGGGACTTGACACAATCGGACGAGCAGTTCTTC. Its protein product is CASSWDLTQSDEQFF.

The CDR3 sequence: CASSLASTGGQLFLGYTF. As DNA, the CDR3 is TGCGCCAGCAGCTTGGCGTCAACAGGGGGTCAGCTCTTTCTTGGCTACACCTTC. V usage is TRBV5-1 and J usage is TRBJ1-2; 8 nucleotides line up with TRBD1. The CDR3 is 18 amino acids. Germline assignment: CDR1 SGHRS and CDR2 YFSETQ. The junction had 17 bases not matched to a gene; V was cut back by 0 bases and J by 7 bases.

This clone was seen only a few times. The chain is built from TRBV2 and TRBJ2-3, with TRBD2 as a possible D gene (5 bases). This CDR3 is 16 amino acids long. V lost 4 bases and J 6 bases, leaving 20 bases between the germline ends. The germline V gene encodes CDR1 SNHLY and CDR2 FYNNEI. The CDR3 coding sequence is TGTGCCAGCAGTGCTCAAAATCTAGGAGGAGGTGATACGCAGTATTTT. It codes for CASSAQNLGGGDTQYF.

The chain uses TRBV14 and TRBJ2-2, with TRBD2 identical over 9 bases. The CDR3 runs 16 residues. Germline V gives CDR1 SGHDN, CDR2 FVKESK. V trimming: 1 base; J trimming: 2 bases; junction bases outside the gene matches: 2. CDR3 DNA: TGTGCCAGCAGCCAAGTAGCGGGAGCAAACACCGGGGAGCTGTTTTTT. It yields the protein CASSQVAGANTGELFF. Using reference TRBV14 and TRBJ2-2 for the parts outside the CDR3, the full variable domain is EAGVTQFPSHSVIEKGQTVTLRCDPISGHDNLYWYRRVMGKEIKFLLHFVKESKQDESGMPNNRFLAERTGGTYSTLKVQPAELEDSGVYFCASSQVAGANTGELFFGEGSRLTVL.

The rearrangement uses TRBV5-6 and TRBJ2-1; 9 bases fit TRBD2. J lost 1 base, V lost 0 bases, and 11 bases had no gene match. CDR3 length equals 19 residues. CDR1 and CDR2 from the germline V gene are SGHDT and YYEEEE. CDR3 DNA sequence: TGTGCCAGCAGCTTGGATCTGGTTAGCGGGAGTTTATCCTACAATGAGCAGTTCTTC. Translation gives CASSLDLVSGSLSYNEQFF.

V gene TRBV19 combines with J gene TRBJ2-3, with TRBD1 matching over 8 bases. There are 15 residues in the CDR3. Germline-derived CDR1 and CDR2 are LNHDA and SQIVND (reference sequence). The ends lost 4 bases at V and 2 bases at J; junction bases unmatched: 5. The CDR3 DNA reads as TGTGCCAGTAGTACCGGACAGGGCTACACAGATACGCAGTATTTT. Its translation is CASSTGQGYTDTQYF.

A few counts support this clone. V and J are TRBV6-6 and TRBJ1-5, with no clear D. V shed 6 bases and J shed 6 bases, with 12 bases lying between them. This CDR3 contains 13 residues. Germline V CDR1 and CDR2: MNHNY, SVGAGI (reference sequence). In nucleotides, the CDR3 is TGTGCCAGCAGCCTATCTGGTGGTCAGCCCCAGCATTTT. Translation: CASSLSGGQPQHF.

The V and J genes are TRBV9 and TRBJ2-5, with D possibly matching TRBD2 (6 bases). Germline-derived CDR1 and CDR2 are SGDLS and YYNGEE. The CDR3 loop spans 14 amino acids. V lost 3 bases, J lost 5 bases, and 14 bases lay in between. CDR3 amino acids: CASSARGGGETQYF. As DNA, the CDR3 is TGTGCCAGCAGCGCTCGGGGTGGGGGGGAGACCCAGTACTTC.

This clone was seen a few times. V is TRBV27 and J is TRBJ2-2; 13 bases line up with TRBD2. CDR1 is MNHEY, CDR2 SMNVEV, per germline (reference sequence). This CDR3 contains 15 residues. Trimming cost V 6 bases and J 6 bases; bases outside gene matches: 4. CDR3 sequence (DNA): TGTGCCAGCAGAGGACTAGCGGGAGTGGCCGGGGAGCTGTTTTTT. Protein: CASRGLAGVAGELFF.